The 27 T cell receptor beta chains listed next were all sequenced from one sample in a study of blood T cell repertoires in COVID-19. Some clones are missing from TCRdb's copy, which holds only in-frame ones; the method was immunoSEQ multiplex PCR. Among 240,000 or so clones, approximately 86% were seen once, and the ten largest hold 3% to 3.5%. The specimen was peripheral blood. These receptors were taken from a woman in her twenties or thirties who had recovered from COVID-19.

The rearrangement joins TRBV7-8 to TRBJ2-7; 9 bases agree with TRBD2. V trimming: 5 bases; J trimming: 0 bases; junction bases outside the gene matches: 5. The germline gives CDR1 SGHVS, CDR2 FQNEAQ. The length of the CDR3 is 15 residues. CDR3 sequence (DNA): TGTGCCAGCAGCCAACGGACTAGCGACTCCTACGAGCAGTACTTC. Amino acid sequence: CASSQRTSDSYEQYF.

The chain has TRBV5-1 and TRBJ1-1, with D possibly being TRBD1 (5 bases). CDR1 SGHRS and CDR2 YFSETQ come from the germline V gene. CDR3 size: 13 residues. Trimming shortened V by 4 bases and J by 1 base, and 8 bases separated the two germline ends. As DNA, the CDR3 is TGCGCCAGCAGCATTACAGGGAACACTGAAGCTTTCTTT. This translates into CASSITGNTEAFF.

This chain uses TRBV12-3 or TRBV12-4 with TRBJ1-1; D not resolved. Trimming removed 5 bases at V and 3 bases at J, with 4 bases between. The CDR3 runs to 11 residues. CDR3 in amino acids: CASSPYTEAFF. For the CDR3, the DNA is TGTGCCAGCAGTCCATACACTGAAGCTTTCTTT.

V gene TRBV4-2 combines with J gene TRBJ2-7; 15 bases match TRBD2. CDR1 and CDR2 (germline): LGHNA, YNFKEQ. The trim removed 6 bases at V and 2 bases at J, leaving 11 bases unmatched. The CDR3 is made up of 18 amino acids. This chain's CDR3 is CASRLPGLAGGNTYEQYF. CDR3 nucleotides: TGTGCCAGCAGACTTCCTGGACTAGCGGGGGGGAACACCTACGAGCAGTACTTC.

The chain has TRBV27 and TRBJ2-7, with 7 bases matching TRBD1. From germline, CDR1 is MNHEY and CDR2 SMNVEV (reference sequence). This CDR3 spans 15 amino acids. V dropped 3 bases and J dropped 3; count of bases not matched to a gene: 8. The CDR3: CASSLGGTALYEQYF. DNA of the CDR3: TGTGCCAGCAGTTTGGGTGGGACAGCACTCTACGAGCAGTACTTC.

This clone was recorded a few times. The V call is TRBV2, the J call TRBJ2-7; no definite D call. Germline V lookup: CDR1 SNHLY, CDR2 FYNNEI. Trimming left V 0 bases short and J 2 bases short, with 8 bases between. The CDR3 runs 14 residues. The CDR3 DNA follows: TGTGCCAGCAGTGAAGCCCTAGGAGCCTACGAGCAGTACTTC. It is translated as CASSEALGAYEQYF.

The rearrangement joins TRBV3-1 (or the pseudogene TRBV3-2) to TRBJ2-7, with 10 positions matching TRBD1. The CDR3 sequence is 15 residues long. The V gene's germline CDR1 is LGHDT and CDR2 YNNKEL (reference sequence). Trimming took 4 bases from V and 8 from J; bases not matched to a gene: 11. This CDR3 is CASSPLTGGAGKQYF. CDR3 nucleotide sequence: TGTGCCAGCAGCCCCCTGACAGGGGGCGCGGGTAAGCAGTACTTC.

The count of this clone is one. The rearrangement joins TRBV10-3 to TRBJ1-3, with 7 positions matching TRBD1. Germline CDR1 reads ENHRY; CDR2 reads SYGVKD. J lost 2 bases, V lost 6 bases, and 7 bases had no gene match. The CDR3 length is 15 residues. CDR3 protein: CAISYEGTAGNTIYF. The CDR3 bases are TGTGCCATCAGCTACGAGGGGACAGCTGGAAACACCATATATTTT.

This clone came up once. The chain is built from TRBV7-3 and TRBJ2-3, with 10 bases lining up with TRBD2. This CDR3 spans 17 amino acids. V lost 5 bases to trimming and J lost 3 bases; unmatched junction nucleotides: 11. Germline V lookup: CDR1 SGHTA, CDR2 FQGTGA. CDR3 region: CASSPSPLAGGTDTQYF. Written as DNA, the CDR3 is TGTGCCAGCAGCCCTTCTCCCTTAGCGGGGGGTACAGATACGCAGTATTTT.

The sample holds a few counts of this clone. This sequence joins TRBV19 and TRBJ2-5; D perhaps matches TRBD2 (5 bases). The V gene lost 4 bases and the J gene lost 5 bases, with 8 bases spanning the gap. The CDR3 is 12 amino acids. From germline, CDR1 is LNHDA and CDR2 SQIVND (reference sequence). This CDR3 is CASSTPGETQYF. The CDR3 region has the DNA TGTGCCAGTAGTACCCCGGGGGAGACCCAGTACTTC.

The CDR3 loop is CASGSAGGTYNEQFF. The CDR3 region has the DNA TGTGCTAGTGGTAGCGCGGGGGGCACCTACAATGAGCAGTTCTTC. This chain uses TRBV12-5 with TRBJ2-1; 8 bases match TRBD2. Looked up from germline, CDR1 is LGHNT and CDR2 is FRNRAP. The CDR3 is made up of 15 amino acids. With V trimmed by 5 bases and J by 2 bases, 5 bases remained unmatched.

This chain joins TRBV18 and TRBJ2-7; TRBD1 matches 7 bases. Germline V CDR1 and CDR2: KGHSH, LQKENI. The CDR3 extends over 14 amino acids. J lost 4 bases, V lost 5 bases, and 8 bases had no gene match. The DNA for the CDR3 is TGTGCCAGCTCAGCAAGGGGACAGACGTACGAGCAGTACTTC. This sequence encodes CASSARGQTYEQYF.

This clone was observed a few times. The J gene is TRBJ1-1, the V gene TRBV18; 8 bases line up with TRBD1. V gave up 1 base and J gave up 5 bases; unmatched junction bases: 6. Per germline, CDR1 KGHSH and CDR2 LQKENI. The CDR3 has 15 residues. CDR3 amino acids: CASSPLWTGTTEAFF. The CDR3 DNA sequence: TGTGCCAGCTCACCACTTTGGACAGGGACGACTGAAGCTTTCTTT. The variable domain in full, completed from reference TRBV18 and TRBJ1-1, reads NAGVMQNPRHLVRRRGQEARLRCSPMKGHSHVYWYRQLPEEGLKFMVYLQKENIIDESGMPKERFSAEFPKEGPSILRIQQVVRGDSAAYFCASSPLWTGTTEAFFGQGTRLTVV.

The chain uses TRBV5-1 and TRBJ2-7, with TRBD1 matching over 8 bases. V trimming: 0 bases; J trimming: 3 bases; junction bases outside the gene matches: 2. Germline loops: CDR1 SGHRS, CDR2 YFSETQ. The CDR3 sequence is 14 residues long. The CDR3 spells CASSLVTGVYEQYF. CDR3 DNA sequence: TGCGCCAGCAGCTTGGTGACAGGGGTCTACGAGCAGTACTTC.

This chain links TRBV7-9 with TRBJ2-1; D gene uncertain. Deletions cut 5 bases from V and 4 bases from J, with 21 bases between. Germline loops: CDR1 SEHNR, CDR2 FQNEAQ (reference sequence). The CDR3 extends over 17 amino acids. CDR3 DNA: TGTGCCAGCAGCCCACCCCCTGCTAGTAGGAGATACAATGAGCAGTTCTTC. Residues: CASSPPPASRRYNEQFF. Variable domain in full (rest from reference TRBV7-9 and TRBJ2-1): DTGVSQNPRHKITKRGQNVTFRCDPISEHNRLYWYRQTLGQGPEFLTYFQNEAQLEKSRLLSDRFSAERPKGSFSTLEIQRTEQGDSAMYLCASSPPPASRRYNEQFFGPGTRLTVL.

The J gene is TRBJ2-7, the V gene TRBV7-2; 13 bases are a match to TRBD2. The CDR3 extends over 17 amino acids. Germline V CDR1 and CDR2: SGHTA, FQGNSA. The junction had 5 bases not matched to a gene; V was cut back by 3 bases and J by 0 bases. The CDR3 reads CASSFRTSGGFSYEQYF. The CDR3, as DNA: TGTGCCAGCAGCTTCAGGACTAGCGGGGGTTTCTCCTACGAGCAGTACTTC.

J is TRBJ2-5 and V is TRBV7-8; 10 positions agree with TRBD2. J gave up 6 bases and V 3 bases, and 4 bases lay outside the gene matches. This CDR3 has 14 residues. Looked up from germline, CDR1 is SGHVS and CDR2 is FQNEAQ. The CDR3 DNA reads TGTGCCAGCAGCTTGGGAGCGGGGGGGCAGACCCAGTACTTC. Translation gives CASSLGAGGQTQYF.

The genes are TRBV11-2 and TRBJ2-7; tentatively, D is TRBD1 (6 bases). This CDR3 comprises 14 residues. Trimming took 6 bases from V and 3 from J, leaving 15 bases between them. Looked up from germline, CDR1 is SGHAT and CDR2 is FQNNGV. Here the CDR3 DNA reads TGTGCCAGCAGGGATAGAGGGGGTGGCTACGAGCAGTACTTC. Its translation is CASRDRGGGYEQYF.

CDR3 sequence (DNA): TGCGCCAGCAGCTTGTCCGTGGCAGCCTACGAGCAGTACTTC. Protein product: CASSLSVAAYEQYF. The chain combines TRBV5-1 with TRBJ2-7; no reliable D call. The CDR3 contains 14 residues. Per germline, CDR1 SGHRS and CDR2 YFSETQ. Trimming cost V 1 base and J 2 bases, with 10 bases left between them.

The CDR3 DNA sequence: TGTGCCAGCAGTAGGTTGGGTGAGATTGGCGGAGAGACCCAGTACTTC. Encoded protein: CASSRLGEIGGETQYF. The gene calls are TRBV7-6 and TRBJ2-5; D call uncertain. The CDR3 runs to 16 residues. Trimming shortened V by 6 bases and J by 4 bases, and 21 bases separated the two germline ends. The germline gives CDR1 SGHVS, CDR2 FNYEAQ. The complete variable domain, with remaining parts taken from reference TRBV7-6 and TRBJ2-5, reads GAGVSQSPRYKVTKRGQDVALRCDPISGHVSLYWYRQALGQGPEFLTYFNYEAQQDKSGLPNDRFSAERPEGSISTLTIQRTEQRDSAMYRCASSRLGEIGGETQYFGPGTRLLVL.

The CDR3 region is CASSQDNMVISNEQFF. The CDR3 nucleotides are TGTGCCAGCAGCCAAGATAACATGGTGATCAGCAATGAGCAGTTCTTC. The rearrangement joins TRBV3-1 (or the pseudogene TRBV3-2) to TRBJ2-1; D ambiguous. From germline, CDR1 is LGHDT and CDR2 YNNKEL (reference sequence). The V and J ends lost 0 bases and 6 bases respectively, with 15 bases between them. The CDR3 contains 16 residues.

This chain joins TRBV18 and TRBJ2-1, with D tentatively TRBD1 (6 bases). V was trimmed by 5 bases and J by 5 bases, leaving 16 bases between them. The CDR3 is 15 residues long. Germline V lookup: CDR1 KGHSH, CDR2 LQKENI. CDR3 residues: CASSTNQRTDNEQFF. CDR3 DNA sequence: TGTGCCAGCTCAACAAACCAGAGGACAGACAATGAGCAGTTCTTC.

V gene TRBV5-4 combines with J gene TRBJ2-3; the match to TRBD1 covers 8 bases. This CDR3 is 16 amino acids long. Trimming removed 3 bases from V and 2 bases from J; junction bases left unmatched: 8. Germline V lookup: CDR1 SGHNT, CDR2 YYREEE (reference sequence). The CDR3 DNA follows: TGTGCCAGCAGCTCGACCGGACAGGGATACACAGATACGCAGTATTTT. Translated: CASSSTGQGYTDTQYF.

The rearrangement uses TRBV30 and TRBJ2-3; 7 nucleotides align to TRBD1. Germline V gene sequence: CDR1 GTSNPN, CDR2 SVGIG (reference sequence). The CDR3 contains 14 residues. Losses at the gene ends were 3 bases for V and 4 bases for J; bases not matched to a gene: 7. As DNA, the CDR3 is TGTGCCTGGAGCCTAGGGGGCCCCTCAGATACGCAGTATTTT. This encodes CAWSLGGPSDTQYF.

The chain has TRBV6-5 and TRBJ2-1, with 10 nucleotides matching TRBD1. The J segment lost 7 bases and the V segment lost 9 bases, leaving 12 bases of the junction unmatched. Germline assignment: CDR1 MNHEY and CDR2 SVGAGI. The CDR3 runs to 15 residues. CDR3 sequence reads: CASFTGTGVRNEQFF. CDR3 in DNA: TGTGCCAGTTTTACCGGGACAGGGGTAAGAAATGAGCAGTTCTTC.

This clone is a singleton in its sample. The V and J genes are TRBV2 and TRBJ1-1; D is perhaps TRBD1 (5 bases). V shed 4 bases and J shed 2 bases, with 11 bases lying between them. The CDR3 is 14 amino acids. Germline V gives CDR1 SNHLY, CDR2 FYNNEI. CDR3 bases: TGTGCCAGCAGTGCCAGGGCCCTCAACACTGAAGCTTTCTTT. It yields the protein CASSARALNTEAFF.

This clone occurred a few times. The chain employs TRBV12-3 or TRBV12-4 and TRBJ2-1, with D unclear. The CDR3 is made up of 12 amino acids. V lost 4 bases to trimming and J lost 13 bases, with 14 bases between them. CDR3 bases: TGTGCCAGCAGTTCAGTACCGATTCCTCAGTTCTTC. Amino acid sequence: CASSSVPIPQFF.